This passage covers 5 T cell receptor beta chains from one sample sequenced in a study of T cells in Graves' hyperthyroidism and ophthalmopathy. Amplified TCR beta CDR3 regions came from RNA transcripts. First-round RT-PCR targeting the TCR CDR3 was performed with the HTBI primer set. Using its own MiXCR run on the multiplex PCR reads, TCRdb lists one record per CDR3 protein. The repertoire has around 450,000 distinct CDR3 sequences, roughly 13% of them found once; the top ten carry 5.3%. Source material: blood. The receptors come from a woman aged 18-30 years with Graves' hyperthyroidism.

This clonotype showed up many times. The chain combines TRBV12-3 or TRBV12-4 with TRBJ2-3; D gene uncertain. V was cut by 7 bases and J by 2 bases, with 10 bases left in between. The CDR3 length is 13 residues. In DNA, the CDR3 is TGTGCCAGCAACCCGCAAGACACAGATACGCAGTATTTT. It codes for CASNPQDTDTQYF.

The chain is built from TRBV19 and TRBJ1-1; D is unclear. CDR1 and CDR2 from the germline V gene are LNHDA and SQIVND (reference sequence). V gave up 6 bases and J gave up 1 base, with 15 bases separating them. This CDR3 region has 15 residues. The CDR3 DNA reads TGTGCCAGTAGGGACCCGTCAGGAGGGAACACTGAAGCTTTCTTT. Residues: CASRDPSGGNTEAFF.

Ten or more counts support this clonotype. J is TRBJ2-2 and V is TRBV25-1, with D unclear. Trimming cost V 2 bases and J 2 bases, with 9 bases left between them. CDR3 length: 15 residues. Looked up from germline, CDR1 is MGHDK and CDR2 is SYGVNS. CDR3 coding DNA: TGTGCCAGCAGTGAAAGTGGGCTCAACACCGGGGAGCTGTTTTTT. Residues: CASSESGLNTGELFF.

This clonotype has at least ten counts. Compared with germline, one end of the junction differs, possibly owing to a read error. In DNA form, the CDR3 reads TGTGCTAGCAGCCCGGGACTAGCGGAGAAGCAGTACTTC. Amino acids: CASSPGLAEKQYF. The rearrangement joins TRBV7-7 to TRBJ2-7; 11 bases line up with TRBD2. This CDR3 is built from 13 residues. Looked up from germline, CDR1 is SSHAT and CDR2 is FNYEAQ (reference sequence).

There are a few counts of this clonotype. This sequence joins TRBV6-1 and TRBJ1-4; possibly TRBD1 for D (5 bases). Per the germline V gene, CDR1 is MNHNS and CDR2 is SASEGT. The CDR3 sequence is 14 residues long. V gave up 8 bases and J gave up 4 bases, with 14 bases separating them. The CDR3, as DNA: TGTGCCAGCGCGCCGGGACCGAATAATGAAAAACTGTTTTTT. Translating gives CASAPGPNNEKLFF.